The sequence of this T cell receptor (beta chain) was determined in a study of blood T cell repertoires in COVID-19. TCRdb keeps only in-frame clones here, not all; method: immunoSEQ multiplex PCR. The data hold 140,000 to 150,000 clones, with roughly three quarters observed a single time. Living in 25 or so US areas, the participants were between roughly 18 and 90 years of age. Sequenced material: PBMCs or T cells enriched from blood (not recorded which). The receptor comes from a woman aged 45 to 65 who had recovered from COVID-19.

In DNA, the CDR3 is TGTGCCAGCAGCCAAAGGACTACCTACAATGAGCAGTTCTTC. Protein sequence: CASSQRTTYNEQFF. The chain recombines TRBV9 with TRBJ2-1; weak D call: TRBD2 (6 bases). CDR3 length equals 14 residues. The V end was cut by 4 bases, the J end by 2 bases, with 10 bases between. CDR1 is SGDLS and CDR2 is YYNGEE in the germline V gene.